The 5 T cell receptor beta chains in this list originate from one sample, sequenced in a study of human T cells and chemical hapten exposure. One entry per CDR3 protein results from TCRdb running MiXCR on the RACE reads. The sample yields under 100,000 distinct CDR3 sequences, approximately 10% seen once. This sample's time point: patch test 2, 6 weeks after DPC sensitization. Treatment noted: therapeutic diphenylcyclopropenone sensitization with weekly scalp DPC. The specimen was whole blood, collected in connection with sensitization to the hapten diphenylcyclopropenone (DPC). These receptors all come from a woman aged 40 to 49 with alopecia areata. Some clones in this sample may be carry-over from other donors' samples.

In this sample, this clonotype turned up many times. The chain is built from TRBV29-1 and TRBJ1-2; D gene uncertain. The CDR3 extends over 11 amino acids. Germline V gives CDR1 SQVTM, CDR2 ANQGSEA. Trimming shortened V by 8 bases and J by 2 bases, and 9 bases separated the two germline ends. CDR3 protein: CSWHANYGYTF. The CDR3 DNA sequence: TGCAGCTGGCATGCCAACTATGGCTACACCTTC.

In its sample, this clonotype was seen many times. V and J are TRBV3-1 and TRBJ2-5, with D possibly TRBD1 on 6 matching bases. Looked up from germline, CDR1 is LGHDT and CDR2 is YNNKEL (reference sequence). Trimming removed 3 bases from V and 4 bases from J, with 9 bases in between. This CDR3 region has 13 residues. This CDR3 is CASSHQGIETQYF. In nucleotides, the CDR3 is TGTGCCAGCAGCCATCAGGGGATAGAGACCCAGTACTTC.

V usage is TRBV28 and J usage is TRBJ1-5, with D possibly being TRBD1 (6 bases). CDR1 MDHEN and CDR2 SYDVKM come from the germline V gene. This CDR3 has 15 amino acids. Trimming pared 6 bases from V and 0 bases from J, leaving 12 bases between. The CDR3 here is CASSVTGHSNQPQHF. CDR3 nucleotides: TGTGCCAGCAGCGTAACAGGGCATAGCAATCAGCCCCAGCATTTT.

The sample holds a few counts of this clonotype. The chain combines TRBV7-8 with TRBJ2-2, with D perhaps matching TRBD1 or TRBD2 (6 bases each). Germline V gives CDR1 SGHVS, CDR2 FQNEAQ. Trimming removed 2 bases from V and 6 bases from J, with 19 bases in between. This CDR3 has 17 residues. CDR3 amino acids: CASSLIAVLGGPGELFF. The CDR3, as DNA: TGTGCCAGCAGCTTAATAGCGGTTCTGGGGGGCCCCGGGGAGCTGTTTTTT.

In this sample, this clonotype turned up a few times. This chain uses TRBV20-1 with TRBJ1-1, with D unresolved. Germline values: CDR1 DFQATT, CDR2 SNEGSKA (reference sequence). This CDR3 is built from 11 residues. Between the trimmed V and J ends, which lost 6 bases and 7 bases, there was a span of 12 bases. The CDR3, as DNA: TGCAGTGCGGGGAAGGGATTTGAAGCTTTCTTT. It is translated as CSAGKGFEAFF.